This T cell receptor (beta chain) is from a study of blood T cells in healthy people across ages. Primed by a sample-barcoded 5' primer and a J-beta primer mix, a second PCR proceeded for about 6 to 11 cycles. One entry per CDR3 protein results from TCRdb running MiXCR on the 5' RACE reads. The data show approximately 760,000 distinct CDR3 sequences, approximately 25% seen once. CDR3 length: 16 amino acids. The germline V gene has CDR1 LGHDT and CDR2 YNNKEL (reference sequence). The V end was cut by 0 bases, the J end by 2 bases, with 13 bases between. Findings of the study overall: Strong correlation was found linking TCR beta diversity to naive T cell percentage.

Remarks on this clonotype: What it binds is not known.

These same records also appear under a second study, on T cells of mothers and their children. From that second work: Each donor was one of three healthy Caucasian mothers or one of their six children.

The source is a boy between 10 and 17 years old in good health. V usage is TRBV3-1 and J usage is TRBJ1-1; D perhaps matches TRBD1 (6 bases). The sample was blood. CDR3 sequence reads: CASSQDPMGANTEAFF. CDR3 DNA sequence: TGTGCCAGCAGCCAAGATCCTATGGGGGCAAACACTGAAGCTTTCTTT. The full variable domain, rest sourced from reference TRBV3-1 and TRBJ1-1, is DTAVSQTPKYLVTQMGNDKSIKCEQNLGHDTMYWYKQDSKKFLKIMFSYNNKELIINETVPNRFSPKSPDKAHLNLHINSLELGDSAVYFCASSQDPMGANTEAFFGQGTRLTVV.